One sample yielded the 21 T cell receptor beta chains listed below, sequenced in a study of shared clonotypes between healthy human individuals. Sequencing was performed with immunoSEQ multiplex PCR; in TCRdb, only in-frame clones are kept and a portion is missing. In the table there are approximately 600,000 clones, approximately 96% of which are singletons. CD45RO negativity and positive selection for CCR7 defined naive CD8 cells, a population that excluded terminally differentiated effector memory CD45RA+ cells. The material sequenced was naive CD8+ T cells sorted from blood. The receptor set was obtained from a woman in her 30s in good health.

The rearrangement joins TRBV28 to TRBJ1-2; 7 nucleotides agree with TRBD1. This CDR3 contains 13 residues. In germline, CDR1 is MDHEN, CDR2 SYDVKM. Germline trimming cut 6 bases from V and 3 bases from J; bases unmatched to any gene: 4. CDR3 nucleotides: TGTGCCAGCAGCCCCACAGGGGACTATGGCTACACCTTC. Protein: CASSPTGDYGYTF.

This sequence joins TRBV7-9 and TRBJ1-4; D gene ambiguous. The germline V gene encodes CDR1 SEHNR and CDR2 FQNEAQ (reference sequence). The CDR3 length is 14 residues. Trimming removed 5 bases at V and 3 bases at J, with 10 bases between. DNA of the CDR3: TGTGCCAGCAGCCTTGACGGGTCTAATGAAAAACTGTTTTTT. Translating it yields CASSLDGSNEKLFF.

This chain links TRBV28 with TRBJ1-5; 7 bases agree with TRBD1. CDR1 and CDR2 from the germline V gene are MDHEN and SYDVKM. V was pared by 5 bases and J by 2 bases, with 12 bases of the junction left unmatched. The length of the CDR3 is 17 residues. As DNA, the CDR3 is TGTGCCAGCAGTCTCGGACAGGCCTCGTGGGGCAATCAGCCCCAGCATTTT. Protein product: CASSLGQASWGNQPQHF.

The chain combines TRBV4-2 with TRBJ1-1; tentatively, D is TRBD1 (5 bases). The CDR3 extends over 14 amino acids. The germline V and J ends were trimmed by 6 bases and 7 bases, with 18 bases remaining between them. CDR1 is LGHNA and CDR2 is YNFKEQ in the germline V gene. This CDR3 is CASRHDSLGGEAFF. In DNA, the CDR3 is TGTGCCAGCAGACATGACAGCCTGGGGGGTGAAGCTTTCTTT.

The V call is TRBV6-5, the J call TRBJ2-1, with TRBD2 matching 13 bases. Germline loops: CDR1 MNHEY, CDR2 SVGAGI. This CDR3 is 14 amino acids long. J gave up 7 bases and V 4 bases, and 1 base lay outside the gene matches. The CDR3 sequence is CASSWTSGSNEQFF. CDR3 nucleotide sequence: TGTGCCAGCAGTTGGACTAGCGGGAGTAATGAGCAGTTCTTC.

This clone was observed a single time. Other DNA sequences in this specimen translate into the identical CDR3. The V call is TRBV5-4, the J call TRBJ2-1, with D hard to call. The germline V gene encodes CDR1 SGHNT and CDR2 YYREEE (reference sequence). The CDR3 totals 11 residues. V lost 4 bases, J lost 7 bases, and 6 bases lay in between. CDR3 in amino acids: CASSTLNEQFF. DNA of the CDR3: TGTGCCAGCAGCACCCTAAATGAGCAGTTCTTC.

This clone was seen just once. The V and J genes are TRBV14 and TRBJ2-5, with 8 bases identical to TRBD1. The end of the DNA is better explained by TRBJ2-7, so the J call may be wrong. The germline V gene encodes CDR1 SGHDN and CDR2 FVKESK. CDR3 length: 15 residues. CDR3 DNA: TGTGCCAGCAGCCCCCGACAGGGGTACCCCTACGAGCAGTACTTC. Its protein is CASSPRQGYPYEQYF.

The genes are TRBV4-1 and TRBJ2-7, with 14 bases fitting TRBD2. This CDR3 has 16 residues. CDR1 is MGHRA, CDR2 YSYEKL, per germline. J was trimmed by 6 bases and V by 2 bases; bases with no gene match: 6. CDR3 residues: CASSQSPGLAGAEQYF. The CDR3 bases are TGCGCCAGCAGCCAATCCCCGGGACTAGCGGGAGCCGAGCAGTACTTC.

The chain recombines TRBV28 with TRBJ1-5; 8 bases map to TRBD1. The CDR3 sequence is 17 residues long. Trimming took 3 bases from V and 2 from J; bases not matched to a gene: 9. Germline V lookup: CDR1 MDHEN, CDR2 SYDVKM. The CDR3 nucleotides read TGTGCCAGCAGTTTGGCAGGGGGCGCGGGAGGCAATCAGCCCCAGCATTTT. Its protein product is CASSLAGGAGGNQPQHF.

The chain joins TRBV28 to TRBJ2-7; 9 bases are a match to TRBD1. The CDR3 consists of 15 residues. The V gene's germline CDR1 is MDHEN and CDR2 SYDVKM. V shed 9 bases and J 2 bases; nucleotides not matched to a gene: 11. CDR3 DNA sequence: TGTGCCAGTCGTGGGGGGACAGGGTTTACCTACGAGCAGTACTTC. Protein product: CASRGGTGFTYEQYF.

This clone was found a few times. Other nucleotide sequences in the sample specify the same CDR3. V is TRBV11-2 and J is TRBJ1-2, with D hard to call. CDR1 and CDR2 from the germline V gene are SGHAT and FQNNGV. The CDR3 extends over 12 amino acids. Trimming took off 1 base at V and 8 bases at J, with 8 bases between the two ends. The CDR3: CASSLGGEGYTF. The CDR3 DNA sequence: TGTGCCAGCAGCTTAGGCGGTGAGGGCTACACCTTC.

This chain connects TRBV4-1 to TRBJ2-3; 7 bases are shared with TRBD1. This CDR3 is built from 17 residues. Germline CDR1 MGHRA, CDR2 YSYEKL. Trimming at V came to 2 bases and at J to 2 bases, leaving 10 bases not matched to a gene. The CDR3 spells CASSQTTPTGDTDTQYF. The CDR3 coding sequence is TGCGCCAGCAGCCAAACCACCCCTACAGGGGACACAGATACGCAGTATTTT.

This chain uses TRBV7-6 with TRBJ2-7, with a weak D call TRBD2 (6 bases). Trimming took 0 bases from V and 1 from J, leaving 13 bases between them. The CDR3 totals 16 residues. Germline lookup yields CDR1 SGHVS and CDR2 FNYEAQ. CDR3 coding DNA: TGTGCCAGCAGCTTAGCTCAGGCGGGGCCTTCCTACGAGCAGTACTTC. Translated, it gives CASSLAQAGPSYEQYF.

V gene TRBV4-1 combines with J gene TRBJ2-5; 9 bases fit TRBD2. The CDR3 loop spans 16 amino acids. CDR1 and CDR2 from the germline V gene are MGHRA and YSYEKL. Trimming at V came to 1 base and at J to 2 bases, leaving 5 bases not matched to a gene. The CDR3 here is CASSQAIAGVQETQYF. The CDR3 nucleotides read TGCGCCAGCAGCCAAGCAATAGCGGGGGTTCAAGAGACCCAGTACTTC.

The chain uses TRBV11-1 and TRBJ2-7; 7 bases align to TRBD1. Germline V gene data show CDR1 as SGHAT and CDR2 as FQDESV (reference sequence). The CDR3 consists of 15 residues. V dropped 5 bases and J dropped 0; count of bases not matched to a gene: 7. CDR3: CASSAGQASSYEQYF. The CDR3 nucleotides are TGTGCCAGCAGCGCCGGACAGGCCAGCTCCTACGAGCAGTACTTC.

The chain carries TRBV7-2 and TRBJ2-5; perhaps TRBD2 as D (5 bases). The CDR3 is 15 amino acids. Per the germline V gene, CDR1 is SGHTA and CDR2 is FQGNSA. The V gene lost 5 bases and the J gene lost 0 bases, with 13 bases spanning the gap. CDR3 sequence (DNA): TGTGCCAGCAGCGCCGCGGACTTCTACCAAGAGACCCAGTACTTC. Protein: CASSAADFYQETQYF. Variable domain in full (rest from reference TRBV7-2 and TRBJ2-5): GAGVSQSPSNKVTEKGKDVELRCDPISGHTALYWYRQSLGQGLEFLIYFQGNSAPDKSGLPSDRFSAERTGGSVSTLTIQRTQQEDSAVYLCASSAADFYQETQYFGPGTRLLVL.

V usage is TRBV5-6 and J usage is TRBJ1-2; TRBD1 matches 7 bases. The CDR3 consists of 14 residues. The germline CDR1 and CDR2 sequences are SGHDT and YYEEEE. V dropped 0 bases and J dropped 8; count of bases not matched to a gene: 7. The DNA for the CDR3 is TGTGCCAGCAGCTTGGACGGAGGGGGCAAGGGCTACACCTTC. Translated, it gives CASSLDGGGKGYTF.

The gene calls are TRBV28 and TRBJ1-5; D ambiguous. CDR3 size: 12 residues. Per the germline V gene, CDR1 is MDHEN and CDR2 is SYDVKM. The V and J ends lost 7 bases and 2 bases respectively, with 6 bases between them. CDR3 protein: CASTEGNQPQHF. DNA for the CDR3: TGTGCCAGCACAGAGGGCAATCAGCCCCAGCATTTT.

This chain uses TRBV5-1 with TRBJ2-7; TRBD1 matches 9 bases. Germline trimming cut 1 base from V and 6 bases from J; bases unmatched to any gene: 5. CDR3 length: 14 amino acids. The germline V gene encodes CDR1 SGHRS and CDR2 YFSETQ. The CDR3 coding sequence is TGCGCCAGCAGCTTGTCACAGGGGGCGGTCGAGCAGTACTTC. Its protein is CASSLSQGAVEQYF.

The chain couples TRBV6-5 to TRBJ1-1; the D gene is possibly TRBD1 (5 bases). Germline V gene lookup returns CDR1 MNHEY and CDR2 SVGAGI. V was pared by 6 bases and J by 1 base, with 15 bases between. The CDR3 has 15 amino acids. CDR3 nucleotide sequence: TGTGCCAGCAGACCCCGGGGCAGACCGAACACTGAAGCTTTCTTT. This sequence encodes CASRPRGRPNTEAFF.

The chain uses TRBV7-3 and TRBJ2-5, with D tentatively TRBD1 (6 bases). This CDR3 comprises 13 residues. V was pared by 4 bases and J by 3 bases, with 9 bases between. From germline, CDR1 is SGHTA and CDR2 FQGTGA. In DNA form, the CDR3 reads TGTGCCAGCAGCTCCCACAGGGAAGAGACCCAGTACTTC. This encodes CASSSHREETQYF. Full variable domain (rest looked up from reference TRBV7-3 and TRBJ2-5): GAGVSQTPSNKVTEKGKYVELRCDPISGHTALYWYRQSLGQGPEFLIYFQGTGAADDSGLPNDRFFAVRPEGSVSTLKIQRTERGDSAVYLCASSSHREETQYFGPGTRLLVL.